Each of the 28 T cell receptor beta chains below was sequenced from the same sample in a study of metastatic and nonmetastatic thyroid tumors. Not a single patient had been given any form of treatment at any point before undergoing thyroid surgery. TCRdb called clones again from the PCR reads with MiXCR. The sample contains 5,000 to 5,500 clones, about 31% of which appear only once. The material sequenced was adjacent normal tissue. The receptors here all came from a female donor with papillary thyroid cancer or a benign thyroid nodule (not recorded which). Some clones in this sample may be carry-over from other donors' samples.

This chain connects TRBV11-2 to TRBJ2-7, with D maybe TRBD1 (5 bases). This CDR3 is built from 15 residues. V was clipped by 6 bases and J by 4 bases, with 19 bases between them. Germline lookup yields CDR1 SGHAT and CDR2 FQNNGV. In DNA, the CDR3 is TGTGCCAGCAGTCATGAGCAGGGTTCTGAGTACGAGCAGTACTTC. This encodes CASSHEQGSEYEQYF.

This clone is judged medium-sized. This chain connects TRBV5-1 to TRBJ2-5, with a weak D call TRBD1 (5 bases). The CDR3 runs 14 residues. The V and J ends lost 2 bases and 4 bases respectively, with 12 bases between them. Looked up from germline, CDR1 is SGHRS and CDR2 is YFSETQ. In nucleotides, the CDR3 is TGCGCCAGCAGCTTCTCAGGGTACGGAGAGACCCAGTACTTC. It is translated as CASSFSGYGETQYF.

Ten or more counts support this clone. Given a much more abundant clone one base away, this may be a read error. This sequence joins TRBV6-2 or TRBV6-3 and TRBJ2-7; 9 nucleotides line up with TRBD2. The CDR3 is made up of 13 amino acids. Germline-derived CDR1 and CDR2 are MNHEY and SVGEGT. The CDR3 DNA reads as TGTGCCTGCAGGGGCGGGGGGGGCTACGAGCAGTACTTC. Its protein is CACRGGGGYEQYF.

This clone was detected a few times. The rearrangement joins TRBV12-3 or TRBV12-4 to TRBJ2-7; 8 bases agree with TRBD1. The CDR3 spans 16 residues. The V and J ends lost 3 bases and 5 bases, in that order; junction bases with no gene match: 12. In DNA, the CDR3 is TGTGCCAGCAGTTTTGGTTCGACAGGGGCTTGGGACGAGCAGTACTTC. This gives the protein CASSFGSTGAWDEQYF.

This chain connects TRBV5-8 to TRBJ2-7, with 7 positions matching TRBD1. V trimming: 3 bases; J trimming: 5 bases; junction bases outside the gene matches: 5. CDR3 length: 13 amino acids. The germline CDR1 and CDR2 sequences are SGHTS and YDEGEE. The CDR3 DNA follows: TGTGCCAGCAGCTACAGGGGTGCGGACGAGCAGTACTTC. It encodes CASSYRGADEQYF. Together with reference TRBV5-8 and TRBJ2-7, the CDR3 gives the full variable domain: EAGVTQSPTHLIKTRGQQATLRCSPISGHTSVYWYQQALGLGLQFLLWYDEGEERNRGNFPPRFSGRQFPNYSSELNVNALELEDSALYLCASSYRGADEQYFGPGTRLTVT.

The V call is TRBV27, the J call TRBJ2-1; TRBD1 matches 7 bases. The germline gives CDR1 MNHEY, CDR2 SMNVEV (reference sequence). The CDR3 extends over 14 amino acids. The V segment lost 5 bases and the J segment 8 bases; nucleotides outside the gene matches: 9. CDR3 coding DNA: TGTGCCAGCAGTCCGATGGACAGGATCTATGAGCAGTTCTTC. Its protein product is CASSPMDRIYEQFF.

By proportion, this clone is medium-sized (0.01 to 0.1%). The gene calls are TRBV11-2 and TRBJ1-3; no clear D. The germline CDR1 and CDR2 sequences are SGHAT and FQNNGV. CDR3 length: 13 residues. The V end lost 0 bases, the J end lost 9 bases, and 9 bases lay between the germline ends. CDR3 residues: CASSLESSATIYF. The CDR3 region has the DNA TGTGCCAGCAGCTTAGAGAGCTCGGCCACCATATATTTT.

The rearrangement joins TRBV19 to TRBJ2-1; maybe TRBD1 (5 bases). The germline V and J ends were trimmed by 2 bases and 5 bases, with 10 bases remaining between them. From germline, CDR1 is LNHDA and CDR2 SQIVND (reference sequence). This CDR3 contains 14 residues. The CDR3 coding sequence is TGTGCCAGTAGTATAATCACAGGTGACAATGAGCAGTTCTTC. This translates into CASSIITGDNEQFF. Together with reference TRBV19 and TRBJ2-1, the CDR3 gives the full variable domain: DGGITQSPKYLFRKEGQNVTLSCEQNLNHDAMYWYRQDPGQGLRLIYYSQIVNDFQKGDIAEGYSVSREKKESFPLTVTSAQKNPTAFYLCASSIITGDNEQFFGPGTRLTVL.

J is TRBJ1-1 and V is TRBV5-1, with a weak D call TRBD1 (5 bases). The germline CDR1 and CDR2 sequences are SGHRS and YFSETQ. The CDR3 sequence is 13 residues long. V lost 3 bases and J lost 5, with 11 bases in between. The CDR3 sequence: CASSSQGGTEAFF. The CDR3 DNA reads as TGCGCCAGCAGCTCGCAGGGAGGGACTGAAGCTTTCTTT.

Judged by abundance, this clone is medium-sized (0.01 to 0.1%). The genes are TRBV12-3 or TRBV12-4 and TRBJ1-3; D unclear. V lost 5 bases, J lost 0 bases, and 5 bases lay in between. The CDR3 covers 13 residues. As DNA, the CDR3 is TGTGCCAGCAGTCAAAACTCTGGAAACACCATATATTTT. Encoded protein: CASSQNSGNTIYF.

V and J are TRBV11-1 and TRBJ1-1; 8 nucleotides agree with TRBD1. CDR1 and CDR2 (germline): SGHAT, FQDESV (reference sequence). The CDR3 consists of 16 residues. Trimming at V came to 5 bases and at J to 11 bases, leaving 19 bases not matched to a gene. The CDR3, as DNA: TGTGCCAGCAGCCTTACCCCAGGGGGCTCTCGCGAATCGGCTTTCTTT. As protein: CASSLTPGGSRESAFF.

The chain carries TRBV2 and TRBJ2-3; D is unresolved. The germline V gene has CDR1 SNHLY and CDR2 FYNNEI. The CDR3 loop spans 12 amino acids. V gave up 7 bases and J gave up 5 bases, with 10 bases separating them. The CDR3 is CASMFYIDTQYF. The CDR3 DNA sequence: TGTGCCAGCATGTTCTACATAGATACGCAGTATTTT.

This clone is medium-sized (0.01 to 0.1%) within its sample. The gene calls are TRBV11-1 and TRBJ1-1; possible D gene TRBD1, 6 bases. The CDR3 has 13 residues. Trimming took 5 bases from V and 2 from J, leaving 9 bases between them. Germline CDR1 is SGHAT and CDR2 is FQDESV (reference sequence). CDR3 in DNA: TGTGCCAGCAGCACACAGGGAAACACTGAAGCTTTCTTT. It codes for CASSTQGNTEAFF.

The rearrangement joins TRBV3-1 to TRBJ1-3; no firm D call. The CDR3 has 16 amino acids. V dropped 5 bases and J dropped 0 bases, with 14 bases sitting between them. The germline V gene encodes CDR1 LGHDT and CDR2 YNNKEL (reference sequence). Written as DNA, the CDR3 is TGTGCCAGCAGCAAAGGCAGGTCGGGCTCTGGAAACACCATATATTTT. Its protein is CASSKGRSGSGNTIYF. Filled out from reference TRBV3-1 and TRBJ1-3, the complete variable domain reads DTAVSQTPKYLVTQMGNDKSIKCEQNLGHDTMYWYKQDSKKFLKIMFSYNNKELIINETVPNRFSPKSPDKAHLNLHINSLELGDSAVYFCASSKGRSGSGNTIYFGEGSWLTVV.

This clone was counted between two and nine times. V usage is TRBV2 and J usage is TRBJ2-7, with 10 bases identical to TRBD1. V lost 7 bases to trimming and J lost 3 bases; unmatched junction nucleotides: 6. The CDR3 has 14 residues. Germline assignment: CDR1 SNHLY and CDR2 FYNNEI. This CDR3 is CASIRQGAGYEQYF. The CDR3 bases are TGTGCCAGCATTAGACAGGGGGCAGGCTACGAGCAGTACTTC.

A word on this clone: No conserved phenylalanine or tryptophan is present at the end of the CDR3, so a read error is the likely explanation. Because the CDR3's place on the DNA is in doubt, the DNA is left out and the CDR3 is given as listed by TCRdb. V and J are TRBV7-2 and TRBJ2-6. The CDR3 region is 8 residues in length, termini included. The germline gives CDR1 SGHTA, CDR2 FQGNSA. This CDR3 reads CASSSGTS.

By frequency in the sample, this clone is large (0.1 to 1%). The chain links TRBV28 to TRBJ1-1; TRBD1 is a possible D gene (6 bases). Germline V gene sequence: CDR1 MDHEN, CDR2 SYDVKM. The ends were cut back, 6 bases at V and 2 bases at J, with 13 bases in the middle. The CDR3 covers 14 residues. The CDR3 loop reads CASSLGTTNTEAFF. The CDR3 nucleotides read TGTGCCAGCAGCTTGGGGACAACCAACACTGAAGCTTTCTTT.

V and J are TRBV30 and TRBJ2-3; D is perhaps TRBD1 or TRBD2 (5 bases each). This CDR3 is built from 13 residues. Trimming cost V 5 bases and J 3 bases, with 12 bases left between them. Germline CDR1 and CDR2: GTSNPN and SVGIG (reference sequence). CDR3 nucleotides: TGTGCCTGGGTGCCAGGGAGAACAGATACGCAGTATTTT. Protein sequence: CAWVPGRTDTQYF.

The chain couples TRBV20-1 to TRBJ1-5; D is uncertain. V was cut by 8 bases and J by 4 bases, with 21 bases left in between. Germline V lookup: CDR1 DFQATT, CDR2 SNEGSKA (reference sequence). This CDR3 spans 15 amino acids. The DNA of the CDR3 is TGCAGTTTCCCTGCACGGACGCGGCCAAATCAGCCCCAGCATTTT. This gives the protein CSFPARTRPNQPQHF.

The chain links TRBV4-3 to TRBJ2-2; no clear D. The V and J ends lost 0 bases and 8 bases respectively, with 7 bases between them. The CDR3 spans 13 residues. Germline V gene lookup returns CDR1 LGHNA and CDR2 YSLEER. The CDR3 reads CASSQDRIGELFF. In DNA form, the CDR3 reads TGCGCCAGCAGCCAAGATCGGATAGGGGAGCTGTTTTTT.

This clone came up many times. A much larger clone is a single base away; this may be a read error. Other DNA sequences from this sample encode an identical CDR3 as well. V gene TRBV11-3 combines with J gene TRBJ2-5, with D uncertain. The CDR3 runs to 14 residues. CDR1 and CDR2 (germline): SGHNT, YENEEA. The CDR3 nucleotides are TGTGCCAGCAGTTTAGAAGGGCCTCGAGAGACCCAGTACTTC. It specifies CASSLEGPRETQYF.

In the case of this clone: The DNA is omitted, as the CDR3 cannot be located on it reliably, and the CDR3 follows TCRdb's listing. The chain joins TRBV9 to TRBJ2-1; the DNA was not used to check the table's D call, TRBD2. The CDR3 sequence runs 17 residues, both termini included. CDR1 and CDR2 from the germline V gene are SGDLS and YYNGEE. This chain's CDR3 is CASSIYLCSVESGWKFF.

Relative to its sample, this clone is large. The genes are TRBV28 and TRBJ2-1; D gene uncertain. V lost 2 bases to trimming and J lost 9 bases, with 14 bases between them. Germline V gene data show CDR1 as MDHEN and CDR2 as SYDVKM. The CDR3 has 14 amino acids. The CDR3 protein is CASSLDVGIREQFF. The CDR3 DNA sequence: TGTGCCAGCAGTTTAGACGTAGGAATTCGTGAGCAGTTCTTC.

CDR3: CASSAGASLITEQYF. The CDR3 DNA follows: TGTGCCAGCAGCGCAGGGGCGTCCTTAATAACCGAGCAGTACTTC. V gene TRBV7-6 combines with J gene TRBJ2-7, with TRBD1 as a possible D gene (6 bases). V lost 5 bases, J lost 6 bases, and 20 bases lay in between. CDR1 is SGHVS and CDR2 is FNYEAQ in the germline V gene. CDR3 length: 15 amino acids.

This sequence joins TRBV9 and TRBJ2-1; possible D gene TRBD2, 6 bases. Germline CDR1 SGDLS, CDR2 YYNGEE. This CDR3 has 14 residues. The V gene lost 0 bases and the J gene lost 8 bases, with 12 bases spanning the gap. CDR3 coding DNA: TGTGCCAGCAGCGTAGAATCTCCGGGGGATGAGCAGTTCTTC. It is translated as CASSVESPGDEQFF. Variable domain in full (rest from reference TRBV9 and TRBJ2-1): DSGVTQTPKHLITATGQRVTLRCSPRSGDLSVYWYQQSLDQGLQFLIQYYNGEERAKGNILERFSAQQFPDLHSELNLSSLELGDSALYFCASSVESPGDEQFFGPGTRLTVL.

This clone was observed a handful of times. Other DNA sequences of this sample code for an identical CDR3. CDR3 protein: CASSSGGGRAYYEQYF. CDR3 in DNA: TGCGCCAGCAGCTCGGGCGGGGGTAGGGCATACTACGAGCAGTACTTC. This chain connects TRBV5-1 to TRBJ2-7, with 7 bases identical to TRBD2. Trimming cost V 3 bases and J 3 bases; bases outside gene matches: 12. CDR3 length: 16 residues. Germline V lookup: CDR1 SGHRS, CDR2 YFSETQ.

This clone was seen a handful of times. The chain links TRBV29-1 to TRBJ1-1; 7 nucleotides agree with TRBD1. CDR3 length: 14 residues. Germline values: CDR1 SQVTM, CDR2 ANQGSEA. Trimming removed 5 bases from V and 4 bases from J; junction bases left unmatched: 10. CDR3 in DNA: TGCAGCGTTCCGACAGGGTCTATTGGCACTGAAGCTTTCTTT. Translation: CSVPTGSIGTEAFF. Combining the CDR3 with reference TRBV29-1 and TRBJ1-1 gives the whole variable domain SAVISQKPSRDICQRGTSLTIQCQVDSQVTMMFWYRQQPGQSLTLIATANQGSEATYESGFVIDKFPISRPNLTFSTLTVSNMSPEDSSIYLCSVPTGSIGTEAFFGQGTRLTVV.

By share, this clone counts as medium-sized (0.01 to 0.1%). The chain joins TRBV7-8 to TRBJ1-4; tentative D call: TRBD1 (5 bases). The V end was cut by 0 bases, the J end by 4 bases, with 12 bases between. The germline CDR1 and CDR2 sequences are SGHVS and FQNEAQ. This CDR3 contains 16 residues. CDR3 coding DNA: TGTGCCAGCAGCTTAGCGCGAGGGGCCCTTAATGAAAAACTGTTTTTT. Translation: CASSLARGALNEKLFF.